This T cell receptor (beta chain) was obtained from a study of shared clonotypes between healthy human individuals. Libraries were prepared by immunoSEQ multiplex PCR; TCRdb keeps only in-frame clonotypes and omits some of them. Among 400,000 or so clones listed, 96% were seen once. A note on this clone: The target antigen is unknown.

Study findings and constraints: Shared across a handful of donors were around 4.7% of the naive CD4 clonotypes.

The germline CDR1 and CDR2 sequences are MNHNS and SASEGT. V was pared by 1 base and J by 2 bases, with 8 bases between. This CDR3 region has 14 residues. Sequencing used memory CD8+ T cells sorted from blood. Stated subset: CD45RO+ cells pooled with CCR7-negative TemRA cells. The chain is built from TRBV6-1 and TRBJ1-2; TRBD1 is a possible D gene (5 bases). This clonotype originated in a man aged 25-40 years in good health. CDR3 amino acids: CASSEETVNYGYTF. In DNA form, the CDR3 reads TGTGCCAGCAGTGAAGAGACAGTAAACTATGGCTACACCTTC.